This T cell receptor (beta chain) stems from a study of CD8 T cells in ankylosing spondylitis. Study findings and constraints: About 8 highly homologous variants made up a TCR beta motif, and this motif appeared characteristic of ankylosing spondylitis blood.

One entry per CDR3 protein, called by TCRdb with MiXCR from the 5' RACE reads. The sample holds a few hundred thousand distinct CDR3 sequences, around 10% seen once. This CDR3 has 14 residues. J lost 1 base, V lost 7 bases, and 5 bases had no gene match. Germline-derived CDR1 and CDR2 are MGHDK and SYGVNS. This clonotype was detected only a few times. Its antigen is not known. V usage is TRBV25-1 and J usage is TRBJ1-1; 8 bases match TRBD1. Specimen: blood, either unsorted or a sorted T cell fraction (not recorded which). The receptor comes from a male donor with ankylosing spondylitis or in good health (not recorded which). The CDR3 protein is CASTGQGRNTEAFF. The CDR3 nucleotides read TGTGCCAGCACTGGACAGGGAAGGAACACTGAAGCTTTCTTT.